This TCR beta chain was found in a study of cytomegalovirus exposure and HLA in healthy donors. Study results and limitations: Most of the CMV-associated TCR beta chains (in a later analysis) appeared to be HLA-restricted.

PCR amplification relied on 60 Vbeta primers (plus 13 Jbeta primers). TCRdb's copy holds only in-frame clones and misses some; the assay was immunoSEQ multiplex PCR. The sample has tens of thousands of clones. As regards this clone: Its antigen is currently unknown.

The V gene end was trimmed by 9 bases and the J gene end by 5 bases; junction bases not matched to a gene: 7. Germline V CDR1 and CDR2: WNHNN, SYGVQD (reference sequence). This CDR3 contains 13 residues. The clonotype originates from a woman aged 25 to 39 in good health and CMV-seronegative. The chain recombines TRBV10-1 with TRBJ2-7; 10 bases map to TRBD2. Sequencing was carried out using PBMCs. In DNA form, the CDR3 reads TGCGCCAGTAACCAGCGGGAGGGGGACGAGCAGTACTTC. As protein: CASNQREGDEQYF.